The entry below describes one TCR beta chain. The target antigen is unknown. This entry is derived from a study of OX40 agonist ivuxolimab in advanced cancers. Study-wide background: Treatment received earlier with anti-PD-1, anti-PD-L1 or anti-CTLA-4 agents was allowed, and around 36% had some.

Points from the study as a whole: Determination of antigen specificity was not performed for the expanded peripheral T cells. Dose levels from 0.1 to 3.0 mg/kg saw CD4+ and CD8+ blood T cells expand clonally by week 6.

Here immunoSEQ multiplex PCR was the method, and the copy in TCRdb shows in-frame clones only, minus some. The sample yields more than 50,000 clones, 89% seen once. The length of the CDR3 is 17 residues. V lost 7 bases, J lost 2 bases, and 11 bases stayed unmatched. Germline V gene data show CDR1 as KGHSH and CDR2 as LQKENI. This receptor was taken from an adult with an advanced solid tumor such as melanoma, head and neck, liver or kidney cancer. The source was CD4+ or CD8+ T cells sorted from blood, collected in a trial of the OX40 agonist ivuxolimab. The chain employs TRBV18 and TRBJ2-3; 11 bases map to TRBD2. Here the CDR3 DNA reads TGTGCCAGCTTTCACCCCCCTAGCGGGGGGAACACAGATACGCAGTATTTT. Protein: CASFHPPSGGNTDTQYF.